This is a list of T cell receptor beta chains from one sample in a study of blood T cell repertoires in COVID-19. Produced via immunoSEQ multiplex PCR; TCRdb's table is partial and in-frame only. The sample includes some 130,000 clones, about four fifths of them seen just once. The sample was peripheral blood. These receptors were taken from a man older than 75 with acute or convalescent COVID-19. Each CDR3 is given with its conserved first and last residue. The D gene is left open where the match is weak. Rows give clone size only sometimes, using once, few, many, or a class for an expanded clone.

v_gene: TRBV6-5
abundance: -
d_gene: -
j_gene: TRBJ1-1
CDR3nt: TGTGCCAGCAGTTACGGTAACAGGAACACTGAAGCTTTCTTT
CDR3aa: CASSYGNRNTEAFF

v_gene: TRBV6-5
abundance: few
d_gene: -
j_gene: TRBJ1-6
CDR3nt: TGTGCCAGCAGTTACAGCGGTCAGAATTCACCCCTCCACTTT
CDR3aa: CASSYSGQNSPLHF

v_gene: TRBV28
abundance: -
d_gene: -
j_gene: TRBJ1-4
CDR3nt: TGTGCCAGCAGTCCGCGGGGGGGGTTAAATGAAAAACTGTTTTTT
CDR3aa: CASSPRGGLNEKLFF

v_gene: TRBV6-5
abundance: -
d_gene: TRBD1
j_gene: TRBJ1-6
CDR3nt: TGTGCCAGCAGACAAGGACAGGCCTTTTCACCCCTCCACTTT
CDR3aa: CASRQGQAFSPLHF

v_gene: TRBV10-3
abundance: -
d_gene: -
j_gene: TRBJ1-1
CDR3nt: TGTGCCACCGGGGGGGTCTCGAACACTGAAGCTTTCTTT
CDR3aa: CATGGVSNTEAFF

v_gene: TRBV11-2
abundance: -
d_gene: -
j_gene: TRBJ1-5
CDR3nt: TGTGCCAGCAGCTTAGATGGGGGGGACGGAGGGCCCCAGCATTTT
CDR3aa: CASSLDGGDGGPQHF

v_gene: TRBV6-6
abundance: -
d_gene: TRBD1
j_gene: TRBJ1-1
CDR3nt: TGTGCCAGCAGTTACGGTGGACAGGGGGCTTGGACTGAAGCTTTCTTT
CDR3aa: CASSYGGQGAWTEAFF

v_gene: TRBV4-2
abundance: few
d_gene: TRBD1
j_gene: TRBJ1-2
CDR3nt: TGTGCCAGCAGCCAAGCTTCGGACAGGAGATATGGCTACACCTTC
CDR3aa: CASSQASDRRYGYTF

v_gene: TRBV20-1
abundance: -
d_gene: TRBD1
j_gene: TRBJ2-5
CDR3nt: TGCAGTGCTCGGACAGGGGAGACCCAGTACTTC
CDR3aa: CSARTGETQYF

v_gene: TRBV7-2
abundance: once
d_gene: -
j_gene: TRBJ1-6
CDR3nt: TGTGCCAGCAGCCCTTCCTACAGCTCCTATAATTCACCCCTCCACTTT
CDR3aa: CASSPSYSSYNSPLHF

v_gene: TRBV6-1
abundance: -
d_gene: -
j_gene: TRBJ1-5
CDR3nt: TGTGCCAGCAGTGAACCTCGGTCGGGCAATCAGCCCCAGCATTTT
CDR3aa: CASSEPRSGNQPQHF

v_gene: TRBV4-3
abundance: -
d_gene: -
j_gene: TRBJ2-1
CDR3nt: TGCGCCAGCAGCCAAGGGTTAGAGCGGAGCGCTTACAATGAGCAGTTCTTC
CDR3aa: CASSQGLERSAYNEQFF

v_gene: TRBV7-3
abundance: -
d_gene: -
j_gene: TRBJ2-5
CDR3nt: TGTGCCAGCAGCTCACAGGGGGGGCCACAAGAGACCCAGTACTTC
CDR3aa: CASSSQGGPQETQYF

v_gene: TRBV19
abundance: -
d_gene: TRBD1
j_gene: TRBJ1-5
CDR3nt: TGTGCCAGTAGTCCGACAGGGAACACGCCCAATCAGCCCCAGCATTTT
CDR3aa: CASSPTGNTPNQPQHF

v_gene: TRBV19
abundance: -
d_gene: -
j_gene: TRBJ1-5
CDR3nt: TGTGCCAGTAGTATTGGGCAGCAGTATCAGCCCCAGCATTTT
CDR3aa: CASSIGQQYQPQHF

v_gene: TRBV9
abundance: -
d_gene: -
j_gene: TRBJ1-4
CDR3nt: TGTGCCAGCAGCGTAGCCCACCGGGAAAAACTGTTTTTT
CDR3aa: CASSVAHREKLFF

v_gene: TRBV7-3
abundance: few
d_gene: TRBD2
j_gene: TRBJ2-2
CDR3nt: TGTGCCAGCAGCCCCACAAGCAGCGGGGGGCTAGTCGGGGAGCTGTTTTTT
CDR3aa: CASSPTSSGGLVGELFF

v_gene: TRBV3-1/TRBV3-2
abundance: -
d_gene: TRBD1
j_gene: TRBJ1-2
CDR3nt: TGTGCCAGCAGCCCGGGGACAGCCACTTATGGGTACACCTTC
CDR3aa: CASSPGTATYGYTF

v_gene: TRBV18
abundance: -
d_gene: -
j_gene: TRBJ2-5
CDR3nt: TGTGCCAGCTCCCTCGGGGACCAAGAGACCCAGTACTTC
CDR3aa: CASSLGDQETQYF

v_gene: TRBV9
abundance: -
d_gene: -
j_gene: TRBJ2-5
CDR3nt: TGTGCCAGCAGCGCCAGGGGTCGACAAGAGACCCAGTACTTC
CDR3aa: CASSARGRQETQYF

v_gene: TRBV18
abundance: -
d_gene: -
j_gene: TRBJ1-4
CDR3nt: TGTGCCAGCTCACCAGACTCCTCCCGGCTGTTTTTT
CDR3aa: CASSPDSSRLFF

v_gene: TRBV28
abundance: -
d_gene: -
j_gene: TRBJ1-2
CDR3nt: TGTGCCAGCAGTTTTATGATGGGGGGAAACACAAACTATGGCTACACCTTC
CDR3aa: CASSFMMGGNTNYGYTF

v_gene: TRBV7-2
abundance: -
d_gene: -
j_gene: TRBJ2-6
CDR3nt: TGTGCCAGCAGCTTGGACAGAGCCTCTGGGGCCAACGTCCTGACTTTC
CDR3aa: CASSLDRASGANVLTF

v_gene: TRBV29-1
abundance: once
d_gene: -
j_gene: TRBJ2-7
CDR3nt: TGCAGCGCCAGGACAGCTTCCTACGAGCAGTACTTC
CDR3aa: CSARTASYEQYF

v_gene: TRBV7-2
abundance: many
d_gene: -
j_gene: TRBJ2-5
CDR3nt: TGTGCCAGCAGCCGTGTCGGACAGAAAGAGACCCAGTACTTC
CDR3aa: CASSRVGQKETQYF

v_gene: TRBV3-1/TRBV3-2
abundance: once
d_gene: -
j_gene: TRBJ2-2
CDR3nt: TGTGCCAGCAGCCAGGCAGGGTCTCCCGGGGAGCTGTTTTTT
CDR3aa: CASSQAGSPGELFF

v_gene: TRBV6-5
abundance: -
d_gene: -
j_gene: TRBJ2-2
CDR3nt: TGTGCCAGCAGTCCCGGGGGCGGGGAGCTGTTTTTT
CDR3aa: CASSPGGGELFF

v_gene: TRBV7-9
abundance: -
d_gene: TRBD1
j_gene: TRBJ1-1
CDR3nt: TGTGCCAGTCGCCGGGACAGAAGGACTGAAGCTTTCTTT
CDR3aa: CASRRDRRTEAFF

v_gene: TRBV29-1
abundance: -
d_gene: TRBD2
j_gene: TRBJ2-3
CDR3nt: TGCAGCGTTGTGCGGCGGGGGGGCGTCACAGATACGCAGTATTTT
CDR3aa: CSVVRRGGVTDTQYF

v_gene: TRBV7-8
abundance: -
d_gene: -
j_gene: TRBJ1-2
CDR3nt: TGTGCCAGCAGCACCAGGGTAAACTATGGCTACACCTTC
CDR3aa: CASSTRVNYGYTF

v_gene: TRBV7-9
abundance: -
d_gene: -
j_gene: TRBJ1-6
CDR3nt: TGTGCCAGCTCGCAGGGGACCTCACCCCTCCACTTT
CDR3aa: CASSQGTSPLHF

v_gene: TRBV7-2
abundance: -
d_gene: TRBD1
j_gene: TRBJ2-3
CDR3nt: TGTGCCAGCAGCTTTAGGGGACAGGGAGGAACAGATACGCAGTATTTT
CDR3aa: CASSFRGQGGTDTQYF

v_gene: TRBV6-6
abundance: -
d_gene: TRBD2
j_gene: TRBJ2-7
CDR3nt: TGTGCCAGCAGTGGGACTAGCGCCAAGTACGAGCAGTACTTC
CDR3aa: CASSGTSAKYEQYF

v_gene: TRBV21-1
abundance: -
d_gene: -
j_gene: TRBJ2-1
CDR3nt: TGTGCCAGCACCTACAGGGACCATGAGCAGTTCTTC
CDR3aa: CASTYRDHEQFF

v_gene: TRBV4-2
abundance: -
d_gene: TRBD1
j_gene: TRBJ1-4
CDR3nt: TGTGCCAGCAGCCAAGCCGCGGGACAGGGGAATGAAAAACTGTTTTTT
CDR3aa: CASSQAAGQGNEKLFF

v_gene: TRBV30
abundance: -
d_gene: -
j_gene: TRBJ1-6
CDR3nt: TGTGCCTGGAGACCAGGAAATAATTCACCCCTCCACTTT
CDR3aa: CAWRPGNNSPLHF

v_gene: TRBV4-3
abundance: -
d_gene: -
j_gene: TRBJ1-6
CDR3nt: TGCGCCAGCAGCCAACTCCTTGATTCACCCCTCCACTTT
CDR3aa: CASSQLLDSPLHF

v_gene: TRBV28
abundance: -
d_gene: TRBD2
j_gene: TRBJ2-1
CDR3nt: TGTGCCACGGTGACTAGCGGGGGTTCCTACAATGAGCAGTTCTTC
CDR3aa: CATVTSGGSYNEQFF

v_gene: TRBV5-4
abundance: -
d_gene: TRBD2
j_gene: TRBJ2-5
CDR3nt: TGTGCCAGCAGGGCCGGGACTAGCGGGGGGACCCAGTACTTC
CDR3aa: CASRAGTSGGTQYF

v_gene: TRBV7-3
abundance: -
d_gene: TRBD1
j_gene: TRBJ2-1
CDR3nt: TGTGCCAGCAGCTCGAAACCGGGACAGGGTTCCTACAATGAGCAGTTCTTC
CDR3aa: CASSSKPGQGSYNEQFF

v_gene: TRBV7-8
abundance: -
d_gene: -
j_gene: TRBJ1-2
CDR3nt: TGTGCCAGCAGCCGAGACGGCTATGGCTACACCTTC
CDR3aa: CASSRDGYGYTF

v_gene: TRBV7-3
abundance: -
d_gene: -
j_gene: TRBJ2-6
CDR3nt: TGTGCCAGCAGACCTAACTCTGGGGCCAACGTCCTGACTTTC
CDR3aa: CASRPNSGANVLTF

v_gene: TRBV30
abundance: -
d_gene: TRBD2
j_gene: TRBJ2-1
CDR3nt: TGTGCCTGGAACATACCCGGGACTAGCGGGGGTATCTATGAGCAGTTCTTC
CDR3aa: CAWNIPGTSGGIYEQFF

v_gene: TRBV2
abundance: -
d_gene: -
j_gene: TRBJ2-7
CDR3nt: TGTGCCAGCAGTACTTGGTACGAGCAGTACTTC
CDR3aa: CASSTWYEQYF